The sequence of this T cell receptor beta chain was determined in a study of Graves' ophthalmopathy and Graves' hyperthyroidism. General observations from the study: Also, most clonotypes expanded in the thyroid above 0.001 frequency appeared in blood. Sensitivity of about 67% and specificity of approximately 76% were achieved by the model that predicted ophthalmopathy progression.

As to this clonotype: Its target is unknown.

Diagnostic conclusions were grounded in clinical symptoms, serum thyroxine, TRAb, thyroid ultrasound and orbital computed tomography. V was clipped by 5 bases and J by 4 bases, with 14 bases between them. Per germline, CDR1 MNHEY and CDR2 SMNVEV (reference sequence). This CDR3 is 14 amino acids long. CDR3 regions of TCR beta were amplified from RNA transcripts. Investigators did first-round RT-PCR with HTBI primers, then second-round multiplex PCR. MiXCR was run by TCRdb on the multiplex PCR reads, yielding one entry per CDR3 protein. The sample carries about 210,000 distinct CDR3 sequences, 29% recorded once.

The sample was peripheral blood. The chain employs TRBV27 and TRBJ2-5, with unresolved D. This TCR was sampled from a man in his fifties with Graves' ophthalmopathy. CDR3 coding DNA: TGTGCCAGCAGTCCGCAGGTCTTGGGAGAGACCCAGTACTTC. It is translated as CASSPQVLGETQYF.